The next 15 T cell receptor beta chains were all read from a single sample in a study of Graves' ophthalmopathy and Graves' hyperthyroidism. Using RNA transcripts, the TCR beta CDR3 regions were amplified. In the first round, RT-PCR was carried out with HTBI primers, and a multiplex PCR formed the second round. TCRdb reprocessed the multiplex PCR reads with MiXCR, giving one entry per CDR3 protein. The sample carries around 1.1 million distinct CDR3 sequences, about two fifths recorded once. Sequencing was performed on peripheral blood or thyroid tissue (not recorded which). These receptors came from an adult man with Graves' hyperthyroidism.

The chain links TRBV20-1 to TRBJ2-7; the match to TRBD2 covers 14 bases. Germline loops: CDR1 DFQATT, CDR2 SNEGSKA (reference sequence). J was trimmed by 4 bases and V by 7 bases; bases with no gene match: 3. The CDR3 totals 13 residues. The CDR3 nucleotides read TGCAGTGGAGGGACTAGCGGGGGATACGAGCAGTACTTC. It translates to CSGGTSGGYEQYF.

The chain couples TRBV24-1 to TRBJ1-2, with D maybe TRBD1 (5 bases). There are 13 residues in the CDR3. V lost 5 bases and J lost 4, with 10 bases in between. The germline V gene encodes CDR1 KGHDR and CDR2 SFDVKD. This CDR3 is CATSVTGTYGYTF. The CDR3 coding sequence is TGTGCCACCAGTGTTACGGGGACCTATGGCTACACCTTC.

CDR3: CATGTSGRKTQYF. The CDR3 DNA reads as TGTGCCACCGGGACTAGCGGGAGGAAGACCCAGTACTTC. The V gene is TRBV10-3, the J gene TRBJ2-5, with 15 bases matching TRBD2. The V gene's germline CDR1 is ENHRY and CDR2 SYGVKD. The V gene end was trimmed by 10 bases and the J gene end by 6 bases; junction bases not matched to a gene: 3. CDR3 length equals 13 residues.

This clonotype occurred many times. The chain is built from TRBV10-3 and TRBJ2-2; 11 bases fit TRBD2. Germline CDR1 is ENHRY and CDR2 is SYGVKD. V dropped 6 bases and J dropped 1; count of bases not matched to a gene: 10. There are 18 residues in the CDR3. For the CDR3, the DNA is TGTGCCATCAGCGACGGGACTAGCGGCATTAAGAACACCGGGGAGCTGTTTTTT. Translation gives CAISDGTSGIKNTGELFF.

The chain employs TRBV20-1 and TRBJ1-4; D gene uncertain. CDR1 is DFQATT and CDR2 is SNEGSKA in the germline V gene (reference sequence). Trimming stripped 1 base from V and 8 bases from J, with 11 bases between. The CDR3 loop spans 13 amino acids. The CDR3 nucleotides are TGCAGTGCTAGAGGGAGAAAAGACGAAAAACTGTTTTTT. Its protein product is CSARGRKDEKLFF.

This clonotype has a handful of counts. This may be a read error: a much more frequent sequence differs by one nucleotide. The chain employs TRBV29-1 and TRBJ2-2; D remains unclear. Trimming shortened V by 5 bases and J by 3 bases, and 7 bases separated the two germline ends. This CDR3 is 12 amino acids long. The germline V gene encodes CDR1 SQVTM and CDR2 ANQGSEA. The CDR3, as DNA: TGCAGCGTTACCATCTACACCGGGGAGCTGTTTTTT. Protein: CSVTIYTGELFF.

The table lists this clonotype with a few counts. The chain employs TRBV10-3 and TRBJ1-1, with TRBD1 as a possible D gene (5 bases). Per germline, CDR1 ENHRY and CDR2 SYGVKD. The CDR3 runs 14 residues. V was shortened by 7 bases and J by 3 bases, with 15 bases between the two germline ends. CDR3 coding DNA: TGTGCCATCAAGAAGGACACTACCTACACTGAAGCTTTCTTT. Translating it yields CAIKKDTTYTEAFF.

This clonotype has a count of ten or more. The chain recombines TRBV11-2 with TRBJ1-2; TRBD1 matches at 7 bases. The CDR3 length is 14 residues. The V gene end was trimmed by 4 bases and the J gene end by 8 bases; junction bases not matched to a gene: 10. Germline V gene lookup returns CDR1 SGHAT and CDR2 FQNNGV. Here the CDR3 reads CASSSQDRLEGYTF. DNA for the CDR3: TGTGCCAGCAGCTCCCAGGACAGGCTGGAGGGCTACACCTTC.

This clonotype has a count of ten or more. The CDR3 DNA is TGTGCCAGCAGCCAAGTGGTCCCAATGAACACTGAAGCTTTCTTT. Encoded protein: CASSQVVPMNTEAFF. V and J are TRBV14 and TRBJ1-1; no reliable D call. The CDR3 totals 15 residues. From germline, CDR1 is SGHDN and CDR2 FVKESK. Trimming took off 1 base at V and 0 bases at J, with 9 bases between the two ends.

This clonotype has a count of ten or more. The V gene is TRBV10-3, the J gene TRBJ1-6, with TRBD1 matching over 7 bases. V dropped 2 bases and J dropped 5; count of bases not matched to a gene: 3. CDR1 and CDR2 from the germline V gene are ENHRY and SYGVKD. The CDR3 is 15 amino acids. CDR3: CAISEGTVNNSPLHF. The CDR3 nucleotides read TGTGCCATCAGTGAGGGGACAGTCAATAATTCACCCCTCCACTTT.

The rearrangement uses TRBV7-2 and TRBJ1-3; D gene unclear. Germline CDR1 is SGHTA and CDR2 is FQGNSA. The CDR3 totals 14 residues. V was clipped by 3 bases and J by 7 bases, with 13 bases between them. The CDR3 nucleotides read TGTGCCAGCAGCTTCGAAAGGGAGAGGAACACCATATATTTT. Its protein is CASSFERERNTIYF.

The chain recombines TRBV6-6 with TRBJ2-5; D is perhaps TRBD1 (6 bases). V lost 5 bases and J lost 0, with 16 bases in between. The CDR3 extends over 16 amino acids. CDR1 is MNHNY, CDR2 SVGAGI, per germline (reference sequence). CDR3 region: CASSNRVAQYQETQYF. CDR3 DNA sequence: TGTGCCAGCAGTAACAGGGTAGCGCAGTACCAAGAGACCCAGTACTTC.

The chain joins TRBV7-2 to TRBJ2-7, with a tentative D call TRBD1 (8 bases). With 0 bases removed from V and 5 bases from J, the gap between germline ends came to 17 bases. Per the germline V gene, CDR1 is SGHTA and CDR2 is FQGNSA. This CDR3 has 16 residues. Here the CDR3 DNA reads TGTGCCAGCAGCTTAGCGGTCACAGGGGGAGGGAACGAGCAGTACTTC. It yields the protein CASSLAVTGGGNEQYF.

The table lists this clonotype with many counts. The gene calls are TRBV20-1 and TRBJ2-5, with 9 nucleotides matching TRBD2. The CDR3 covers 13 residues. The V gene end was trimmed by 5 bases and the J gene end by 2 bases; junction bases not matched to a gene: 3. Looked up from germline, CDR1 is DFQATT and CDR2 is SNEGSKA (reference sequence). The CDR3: CSAHLAGQETQYF. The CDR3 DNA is TGCAGTGCTCATCTAGCGGGGCAAGAGACCCAGTACTTC.

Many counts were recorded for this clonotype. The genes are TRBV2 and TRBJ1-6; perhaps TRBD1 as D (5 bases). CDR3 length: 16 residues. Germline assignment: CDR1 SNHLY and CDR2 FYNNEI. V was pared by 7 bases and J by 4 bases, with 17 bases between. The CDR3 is CASIPIAGTYNSPLHF. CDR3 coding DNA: TGTGCCAGCATACCAATTGCCGGGACGTATAATTCACCCCTCCACTTT.